This TCR beta chain came from a study of T-cell memory formation after mild COVID-19. From 5'RACE with constant-segment primers came TCR alpha and TCR beta cDNA libraries that carried sample barcodes and UMIs. Each CDR3 protein gets one entry after TCRdb re-called the 5' RACE reads with MiXCR. The repertoire holds 260,000 or so distinct CDR3 sequences, with about a sixth as singletons. The CDR3 runs 15 residues. Per the germline V gene, CDR1 is SGDLS and CDR2 is YYNGEE. The V end lost 0 bases, the J end lost 4 bases, and 11 bases lay between the germline ends. This clonotype was counted a few times. The sequence came from a man between 18 and 29 years old who had mild COVID-19 (a few samples of this study predate the infection). Cell type and time point are not known. The sample was PBMCs or a T cell subset sorted from them (not recorded which). This chain connects TRBV9 to TRBJ1-5; no definite D call. CDR3 DNA: TGTGCCAGCAGCGTAGGGGCGGGCGGAAATCAGCCCCAGCATTTT. This translates into CASSVGAGGNQPQHF.